These T cell receptor beta chains were read from a single sample in a study of shared clonotypes between healthy human individuals. Assay: immunoSEQ multiplex PCR; the TCRdb copy retains only in-frame clones and omits some. The data contain under 850,000 clones, around 70% of them singletons. Source material: memory CD4+ T cells sorted from blood. These receptors came from a woman under 40 in good health. Both conserved end residues are trimmed from each CDR3. Rows may omit the clone size; those that give it use once, few, many or a size class.

clone_size j_call v_call cdr3_length cdr3_aa
NA TRBJ2-7 TRBV11-2 13 ASRDALAGGHEQY
once TRBJ2-3 TRBV4-1 12 ASSQDPGGDTQY
NA TRBJ2-3 TRBV4-2 15 ASSQVSSGYSTDTQY
NA TRBJ1-2 TRBV5-1 10 ASSLNYYGYT
NA TRBJ2-6 TRBV5-1 16 ASSLVGTASSGANVLT
NA TRBJ2-7 TRBV27 11 ASRRQGEYEQY
NA TRBJ2-6 TRBV19 15 ASSSPGVPSGANVLT
NA TRBJ2-5 TRBV19 11 ASSISNQETQY
NA TRBJ2-2 TRBV28 16 ASSQDRRTGLVSGELF
NA TRBJ2-5 TRBV12-2 14 ASRLWGGSLQETQY
NA TRBJ1-2 TRBV5-1 11 ASSPGSGVGYT
NA TRBJ2-3 TRBV7-8 12 ASSWTSRTDTQY
NA TRBJ2-7 TRBV6-6 12 ASREHLITYEQY
NA TRBJ2-5 TRBV18 9 ASSRGETQY
NA TRBJ1-4 TRBV7-9 12 ASSSEGAEEKLF
NA TRBJ1-1 TRBV19 13 ASSIGKQSRTEAF
NA TRBJ2-2 TRBV5-1 12 ASSLYDSTGELF
once TRBJ2-2 TRBV5-1 14 ASSLEGQPGTGELF
few TRBJ2-5 TRBV7-6 9 ASSYQETQY
NA TRBJ2-1 TRBV7-9 12 ASVRTSGHNEQF